This TCR beta chain was documented in a study of T-cell memory formation after mild COVID-19 (dated by TCRdb to the early 2020s). In the study overall: TCR sequence clusters from the two donors were found to be largely donor specific. In a couple of donors, T-cell clones that expanded and contracted after mild COVID-19 were followed by sequencing TCRalpha and TCRbeta repertoires longitudinally. The cohort comprised two young, previously healthy adult volunteers, one female and one male.

Remarks on this clonotype: What antigen it recognizes has not been identified. Per-base quality was not reported, and no clone a single base away is much larger than it.

Ficoll-Paque density gradient centrifugation was used to isolate PBMCs. Points the paper makes about the study in general: SARS-CoV-2 specificity of the second-wave clones peaking on day 37 was not confirmed. From day 15 to 85, contracting clones showed balanced CD4/CD8 phenotypes, whereas a second wave of clones that expanded from day 15 to 37 leaned towards CD4+. Only two mild cases were covered in the study, and larger cohorts including severe cases with pre-infection samples were considered necessary. Contracting CD4+ clones were located mainly in the CM and EM memory subsets, whereas CD8+ clones were found to be enriched in EMRA. The detection of some responding clones in pre-infection memory suggests that pre-existing cross-reactive memory T cells joined the SARS-CoV-2 response.

The germline V and J ends show losses of 4 bases and 8 bases respectively, and no gene match explains 10 bases of the junction. The germline V gene yields SGHRS for CDR1 and YFSETQ for CDR2. The CDR3 contains 15 residues, cysteine and phenylalanine counted. Only the CDR3 part of the read is kept: 45 bases, read in frame from the first base. The instrument given in TCRdb is Illumina NovaSeq 6000. Using 5'RACE with constant-segment primers, TCRalpha and TCRbeta cDNA libraries were constructed, with sample barcodes and unique molecular identifiers added in the process. Trizol reagent was used to extract RNA from every sample. The libraries were amplified in two PCR steps, and the second step added a second sample barcode and Illumina TruSeq adapters. Libraries were sequenced on an Illumina NovaSeq with 2 x 150 bp paired-end reads. As for the original processing: The reads were demultiplexed and collapsed into UMI-guided consensus sequences using migec v1.2.7. Using mixcr v2.1.11, UMI consensuses were aligned to TRA and TRB V and J templates and then assembled into clonotypes. A clonotype was counted as expanded or contracted only if both edgeR and NoisET called the change significant, with noise models trained on biological replicates. For edgeR calls, the thresholds were a false discovery rate-adjusted p below 0.01 and a log2 fold-change of 1. As an exploratory analysis of dynamics, max-normalized trajectories of the 1000 most abundant clonotypes were examined with PCA combined with hierarchical clustering. Separately sequenced CD4+ and CD8+ repertoires were used to assign a CD4 or CD8 phenotype to each responding clone. The public reads were reanalyzed by TCRdb: fastp trimming at Q25, MiXCR alignment, in-frame beta chains only. Each entry merges the rows of one CDR3 protein and shows their most common DNA and genes. It is TCRdb's table, rather than the study itself, that gives the V and J calls and clone size. In all, the sample holds 150,000 to 200,000 distinct CDR3 sequences, and around 13% of those were seen once. The ten most abundant clones make up roughly 15% of the sample.

The sequenced sample was PBMCs or a T cell subset sorted from them (not recorded which). The chain was built from TRBV5-1 and TRBJ2-3; 10 middle bases align to TRBD2. This clonotype was obtained from an adult woman who had mild COVID-19 (a few samples of this study predate the infection). The sample titles of this study are shuffled in the database, so cell type and time point are left out; the donor was told from shared clones. The nucleotides are TGCGCCAGCAGCATCGGGACTAGCGCCGGAGGTACGCAGTATTTT. This sequence encodes CASSIGTSAGGTQYF.